This T cell receptor (beta chain) was captured by sequencing in a study of T cell responses to AZD1222 COVID-19 vaccine. Regarding the study as a whole: Scientists sampled the repertoires only once the peak T cell response had passed. Clonal diversity may have been underestimated in mostly white British donors. Just 5 to 7 people given AZD1222 tested seropositive at baseline. Spike-specific TCRs gained breadth and depth after people received two AZD1222 doses.

CDR1 and CDR2 (germline): LGHDT, YNNKEL (reference sequence). The CDR3 is made up of 15 amino acids. With 1 base clipped from V and 6 bases from J, the junction kept 9 bases outside the gene matches. Notes on this clone: Its antigen is still unknown.

Only in-frame clones appear in the TCRdb table, and some are missing; sequencing was by immunoSEQ multiplex PCR. The sample consists of approximately 110,000 clones, 88% of them appearing once. Source: peripheral blood, taken on day 0 of AZD1222 vaccination. This chain uses TRBV3-1 (or the pseudogene TRBV3-2) with TRBJ2-7; 7 bases match TRBD2. The TCR sequence derives from an adult in good health. CDR3 nucleotides: TGTGCCAGCAGCCAAGGGCACCTAGCGGAAGCCGAGCAGTACTTC. It codes for CASSQGHLAEAEQYF.